This TCR beta chain came from a study of control samples from healthy donors and cancer patients (dated by TCRdb to 2020 to 2022). Worth noting for this clone: What this receptor recognizes is not known. Base-call qualities are not available, and no considerably larger clone is one nucleotide away.

The library was built by means of the immunoSEQ multiplex PCR assay. TCRdb retrieved this table from immuneACCESS and kept in-frame rearrangements only. Not all clones are present; in checked studies, unresolved V genes account for under half, and no reason is known for the remainder. Present in this sample are around 85,000 clones, approximately 88% of which were seen just once. Approximately 7.6% of the sample lies in the top ten. Including cysteine and phenylalanine, the CDR3 has 13 amino acids. Just the 39-base CDR3 DNA is kept, in frame starting at base 1. Cut back by 5 bases and 1 base, the V and J ends lie 6 bases apart. Looking up the germline V gene (reference sequence) yields CDR1 SEHNR and CDR2 FQNEAQ.

The material sequenced was blood. The TCR was taken from a woman in her sixties or seventies in good health. The sequence links TRBV7-9 to TRBJ2-1; the D gene is not confidently resolved. The nucleotide sequence is given as TGTGCCAGCAGCGCACGTTCCTACAATGAGCAGTTCTTC. Its translation is CASSARSYNEQFF. Reference TRBV7-9 and TRBJ2-1 proteins supply the regions before and after the CDR3; the full variable domain is: DTGVSQNPRHKITKRGQNVTFRCDPISEHNRLYWYRQTLGQGPEFLTYFQNEAQLEKSRLLSDRFSAERPKGSFSTLEIQRTEQGDSAMYLCASSARSYNEQFFGPGTRLTVL.